These 20 T cell receptor beta chains were sequenced from one sample in a study of a mutant IDH1 vaccine in newly diagnosed glioma. Stated time point: week 11, during vaccination. Vaccine doses each comprised 300 ug of mutant IDH1 20-mer peptide, with topical imiquimod. These TCRs are of unknown antigen specificity. Generated by immunoSEQ multiplex PCR, the TCRdb table keeps only in-frame clones and is missing some. This table holds about 62,000 clones, around nine tenths found once. The sequencing here drew on PBMCs, taken from a glioma patient whose treatment included an IDH1 peptide vaccine. The receptor source for this set is a man aged 35 to 55 with glioma.

The chain has TRBV18 and TRBJ1-1; D not resolved. V shed 3 bases and J shed 7 bases, with 12 bases lying between them. Per germline, CDR1 KGHSH and CDR2 LQKENI. The CDR3 runs 13 residues. CDR3 DNA: TGTGCCAGCTCACCCAACGAGGTCCATGAAGCTTTCTTT. Protein sequence: CASSPNEVHEAFF.

The DNA of the CDR3 is TGTGCCAGCAGTGCAGAAGCTGGCGAGTCAGATACGCAGTATTTT. The encoded protein is CASSAEAGESDTQYF. The chain combines TRBV6-4 with TRBJ2-3; D ambiguous. Deletions cut 4 bases from V and 4 bases from J, with 15 bases between. In germline, CDR1 is MRHNA, CDR2 SNTAGT. CDR3 size: 15 residues.

The V call is TRBV5-1, the J call TRBJ1-1; weak D call: TRBD1 (5 bases). V lost 2 bases and J 1 base, leaving 12 bases between the germline ends. Germline V gene sequence: CDR1 SGHRS, CDR2 YFSETQ. The CDR3 covers 15 residues. Here the CDR3 reads CASSFAGQGNTEAFF. In DNA form, the CDR3 reads TGCGCCAGCAGCTTCGCGGGGCAGGGGAACACTGAAGCTTTCTTT.

The V call is TRBV5-4, the J call TRBJ2-1, with D unclear. Looked up from germline, CDR1 is SGHNT and CDR2 is YYREEE (reference sequence). Trimming cost V 2 bases and J 4 bases, with 16 bases left between them. The CDR3 contains 16 residues. The CDR3, as DNA: TGTGCCAGCAGCTTTTCGCGCGGCAATTCTTACAATGAGCAGTTCTTC. Its translation: CASSFSRGNSYNEQFF.

Comments on this clone: A junction boundary mismatches the germline segment, possibly from a read error. V and J are TRBV27 and TRBJ2-1, with D perhaps matching TRBD2 (6 bases). The CDR3 covers 13 residues. Germline V gene lookup returns CDR1 MNHEY and CDR2 SMNVEV (reference sequence). As DNA, the CDR3 is TGTGCCAGCGGTTTTTACGGGAGTCATGAGCAGTTCTTC. Amino acids: CASGFYGSHEQFF.

This sequence joins TRBV6-1 and TRBJ1-1; perhaps TRBD1 as D (5 bases). There are 13 residues in the CDR3. Germline V gives CDR1 MNHNS, CDR2 SASEGT. Trimming took off 5 bases at V and 2 bases at J, with 9 bases between the two ends. This CDR3 is CASSPRGNTEAFF. CDR3 DNA sequence: TGTGCCAGCAGTCCTAGGGGAAACACTGAAGCTTTCTTT.

The chain links TRBV9 to TRBJ2-3; D gene ambiguous. V lost 3 bases and J lost 3, with 14 bases in between. The germline CDR1 and CDR2 sequences are SGDLS and YYNGEE. The CDR3 totals 15 residues. The CDR3 spells CASSADAQRTDTQYF. CDR3 DNA sequence: TGTGCCAGCAGCGCGGACGCCCAGAGGACAGATACGCAGTATTTT. The full variable domain, rest sourced from reference TRBV9 and TRBJ2-3, is DSGVTQTPKHLITATGQRVTLRCSPRSGDLSVYWYQQSLDQGLQFLIQYYNGEERAKGNILERFSAQQFPDLHSELNLSSLELGDSALYFCASSADAQRTDTQYFGPGTRLTVL.

CDR3 sequence (DNA): TGTGCCAGCAGCGTAGCTACTGATAGCGGGTCCTTAAGCTCCTACAATGAGCAGTTCTTC. This gives the protein CASSVATDSGSLSSYNEQFF. The rearrangement joins TRBV9 to TRBJ2-1; TRBD2 agrees at 7 bases. Trimming cost V 0 bases and J 0 bases; bases outside gene matches: 15. Germline V gene data show CDR1 as SGDLS and CDR2 as YYNGEE. The CDR3 totals 20 residues. The entire variable domain, with the rest obtained from reference TRBV9 and TRBJ2-1, is as follows: DSGVTQTPKHLITATGQRVTLRCSPRSGDLSVYWYQQSLDQGLQFLIQYYNGEERAKGNILERFSAQQFPDLHSELNLSSLELGDSALYFCASSVATDSGSLSSYNEQFFGPGTRLTVL.

This chain connects TRBV5-1 to TRBJ1-1; TRBD1 might be the D (5 bases). Germline V gene lookup returns CDR1 SGHRS and CDR2 YFSETQ. Deletions cut 5 bases from V and 5 bases from J, with 16 bases between. The CDR3 runs 14 residues. CDR3 coding DNA: TGCGCCAGCAGATTCGACTGGAGGGGAACTGAAGCTTTCTTT. Translated: CASRFDWRGTEAFF.

The V and J genes are TRBV5-1 and TRBJ1-6; no clear D gene. CDR1 is SGHRS and CDR2 is YFSETQ in the germline V gene. The CDR3 is 14 residues long. V gave up 3 bases and J gave up 5 bases, with 9 bases separating them. CDR3 DNA sequence: TGCGCCAGCAGCTCATGGGAGAATAATTCACCCCTCCACTTT. Its translation is CASSSWENNSPLHF.

The chain couples TRBV5-1 to TRBJ2-3; D is undetermined. Trimming took 3 bases from V and 0 from J, leaving 17 bases between them. The CDR3 is 17 residues long. Germline V lookup: CDR1 SGHRS, CDR2 YFSETQ. The CDR3: CASSSGPLRSSTDTQYF. The DNA for the CDR3 is TGCGCCAGCAGCTCCGGCCCTCTGCGATCTAGCACAGATACGCAGTATTTT.

The rearrangement links TRBV25-1 to TRBJ1-3; 8 bases line up with TRBD1. Germline V gene data show CDR1 as MGHDK and CDR2 as SYGVNS. With 5 bases clipped from V and 3 bases from J, the junction kept 3 bases outside the gene matches. The CDR3 covers 14 residues. The DNA for the CDR3 is TGTGCCAGCAGTCCGACAGGGGTTGGAAACACCATATATTTT. Its protein is CASSPTGVGNTIYF.

This clone was counted a few times. The chain has TRBV4-2 and TRBJ1-1, with a possible D match to TRBD1 (6 bases). V lost 4 bases and J 1 base, leaving 22 bases between the germline ends. CDR1 and CDR2 (germline): LGHNA, YNFKEQ. This CDR3 has 18 residues. The CDR3 loop reads CASSLHSGWDIENTEAFF. CDR3 sequence (DNA): TGTGCCAGCAGCCTCCACTCGGGTTGGGACATAGAGAACACTGAAGCTTTCTTT.

This chain uses TRBV28 with TRBJ2-1; D is unresolved. CDR1 is MDHEN, CDR2 SYDVKM, per germline. V was clipped by 3 bases and J by 8 bases, with 11 bases between them. CDR3 length equals 13 residues. CDR3 sequence (DNA): TGTGCCAGCAGTTTGAACCCGCGACATGAGCAGTTCTTC. Amino acid sequence: CASSLNPRHEQFF.

Written as DNA, the CDR3 is TGTGCCAGCAGTAATAAGGGCTACGAGCAGTACTTC. Residues: CASSNKGYEQYF. The chain couples TRBV6-5 to TRBJ2-7; no reliable D call. This CDR3 contains 12 residues. Germline V gene lookup returns CDR1 MNHEY and CDR2 SVGAGI. The V gene lost 5 bases and the J gene lost 3 bases, with 8 bases spanning the gap.

The chain recombines TRBV11-2 with TRBJ2-3, with TRBD2 identical over 8 bases. J gave up 0 bases and V 6 bases, and 8 bases lay outside the gene matches. The germline V gene has CDR1 SGHAT and CDR2 FQNNGV. This CDR3 comprises 16 residues. CDR3 amino acids: CASRSPGGGSTDTQYF. The CDR3, as DNA: TGTGCCAGCAGGTCACCCGGGGGGGGGAGCACAGATACGCAGTATTTT. The complete variable domain, with remaining parts taken from reference TRBV11-2 and TRBJ2-3, reads EAGVAQSPRYKIIEKRQSVAFWCNPISGHATLYWYQQILGQGPKLLIQFQNNGVVDDSQLPKDRFSAERLKGVDSTLKIQPAKLEDSAVYLCASRSPGGGSTDTQYFGPGTRLTVL.

V is TRBV18 and J is TRBJ1-3, with 8 nucleotides matching TRBD1. CDR1 and CDR2 from the germline V gene are KGHSH and LQKENI. With V trimmed by 2 bases and J by 3 bases, 9 bases remained unmatched. The length of the CDR3 is 17 residues. CDR3 sequence (DNA): TGTGCCAGCTCACCAAGTCAGGCAGGGGGCCGTGGAAACACCATATATTTT. It translates to CASSPSQAGGRGNTIYF.

DNA of the CDR3: TGTGCCAGCAGCTTGGGCGACAGGGTCAATGGCTACACCTTC. It translates to CASSLGDRVNGYTF. The chain employs TRBV5-6 and TRBJ1-2, with 7 nucleotides matching TRBD1. The CDR3 loop spans 14 amino acids. Germline values: CDR1 SGHDT, CDR2 YYEEEE. V was pared by 0 bases and J by 6 bases, with 5 bases of the junction left unmatched.

The chain links TRBV6-5 to TRBJ2-6; D uncertain. Trimming pared 2 bases from V and 1 base from J, leaving 6 bases between. Per germline, CDR1 MNHEY and CDR2 SVGAGI. There are 15 residues in the CDR3. CDR3 DNA: TGTGCCAGCAGTTACCGCCGATCTGGGGCCAACGTCCTGACTTTC. Residues: CASSYRRSGANVLTF.

V is TRBV6-1 and J is TRBJ1-5, with TRBD1 matching over 7 bases. This CDR3 contains 16 residues. Germline values: CDR1 MNHNS, CDR2 SASEGT. V was pared by 2 bases and J by 0 bases, with 4 bases of the junction left unmatched. The CDR3 region has the DNA TGTGCCAGCAGTGAAAGGGACAGCCTTAGCAATCAGCCCCAGCATTTT. Residues: CASSERDSLSNQPQHF.